This is a list of T cell receptor beta chains from one sample in a study of blood T cell repertoires in COVID-19. Profiling relied on immunoSEQ multiplex PCR, and the TCRdb table lists in-frame clones only, not all of them. The table records 13,000 to 15,000 clones, approximately 87% of them present only once. Material: peripheral blood. Source of these receptors: a man aged 35 to 55 with active or convalescent COVID-19. CDR3s include the opening cysteine and the closing phenylalanine or tryptophan. The D gene is left open where the match is weak. Rows give clone size only sometimes, using once, few, many, or a class for an expanded clone.

size,D,J,V,DNA,CDR3
NA,NA,TRBJ1-1,TRBV18,TGTGCCAGCTCACGAGGGACAACAGGACACTCTGAAGCTTTCTTT,CASSRGTTGHSEAFF
few,NA,TRBJ2-1,TRBV7-3,TGTGCCAGCAGCTCCGGCCCGGGTGAGCAGTTCTTC,CASSSGPGEQFF
NA,NA,TRBJ2-1,TRBV20-1,TGCAGTGTTGCGGAGAATGAGCAGTTCTTC,CSVAENEQFF
NA,TRBD1,TRBJ2-2,TRBV5-4,TGTGCCAGCAGCTTGATCACCGGGACAGGGGCGCATAGCACCGGGGAGCTGTTTTTT,CASSLITGTGAHSTGELFF
NA,NA,TRBJ2-3,TRBV12-3/TRBV12-4,TGTGCCAGCAGTAGACAGGCGGGAGATACGCAGTATTTT,CASSRQAGDTQYF
NA,NA,TRBJ2-7,TRBV12-5,TGTGCTAGTGGTTGGGAGGCCGAGCAGTACTTC,CASGWEAEQYF
once,NA,TRBJ1-4,TRBV2,TGTGCCAGCAGTCCCGGGGGTAGGTCCGTTGAAAAACTGTTTTTT,CASSPGGRSVEKLFF
NA,TRBD1,TRBJ2-5,TRBV3-1/TRBV3-2,TGTGCCAGCAGCCAAGAGGGACAGGCGACGCGGGAGACCCAGTACTTC,CASSQEGQATRETQYF
NA,NA,TRBJ1-2,TRBV7-2,TGTGCCAGCAGCTTAGTAGCGGGGGGAAACTATGGCTACACCTTC,CASSLVAGGNYGYTF
once,NA,TRBJ2-1,TRBV10-1,TGCGCCAGCAGTGCAACCTACAATGAGCAGTTCTTC,CASSATYNEQFF
NA,TRBD1,TRBJ2-5,TRBV18,TGTGCCAGCTCACAGGAGACAGGGGTCTATGAGACCCAGTACTTC,CASSQETGVYETQYF
NA,NA,TRBJ2-5,TRBV11-2,TGTGCCAGCAGCTTGGGGACTCAAGAGACCCAGTACTTC,CASSLGTQETQYF